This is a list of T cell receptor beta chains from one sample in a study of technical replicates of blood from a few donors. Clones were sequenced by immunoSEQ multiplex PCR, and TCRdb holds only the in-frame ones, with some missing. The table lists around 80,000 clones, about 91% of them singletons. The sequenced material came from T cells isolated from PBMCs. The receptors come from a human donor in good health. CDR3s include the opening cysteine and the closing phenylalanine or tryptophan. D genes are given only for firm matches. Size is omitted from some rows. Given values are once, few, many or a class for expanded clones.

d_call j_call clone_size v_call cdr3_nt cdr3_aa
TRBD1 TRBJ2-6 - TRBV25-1 TGTGCCAGCAGTGGAAGGGACAGGGGGACCTCTGGGGCCAACGTCCTGACTTTC CASSGRDRGTSGANVLTF
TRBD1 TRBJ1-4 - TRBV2 TGTGCCAGCAGCCTAGACAGGGCTCTTAATGAAAAACTGTTTTTT CASSLDRALNEKLFF
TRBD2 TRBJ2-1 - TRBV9 TGTGCCAGCAGCGTTGTGGGAGGGAACAATGAGCAGTTCTTC CASSVVGGNNEQFF
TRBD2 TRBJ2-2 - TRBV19 TGTGCCAGTAGGGTACCGGGACTAGGGGAGGGGGAGCTGTTTTTT CASRVPGLGEGELFF
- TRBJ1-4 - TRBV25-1 TGTGCCAGCAGTGGCAGGACAGCCTTTAATGAAAAACTGTTTTTT CASSGRTAFNEKLFF
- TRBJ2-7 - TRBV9 TGTGCCAGCAGCCCAAGGGGGACGAGTCCCTACGAGCAGTACTTC CASSPRGTSPYEQYF
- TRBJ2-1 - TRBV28 TGTGCCAGCATCAGTCCCGAATACAATGAGCAGTTCTTC CASISPEYNEQFF
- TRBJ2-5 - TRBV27 TGTGCCAGCGCCCAAGCGGGTCAAGAGACCCAGTACTTC CASAQAGQETQYF
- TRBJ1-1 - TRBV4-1 TGCGCCAGCAGCCAAGAGGTTCGGACAGTACTTAACACTGAAGCTTTCTTT CASSQEVRTVLNTEAFF
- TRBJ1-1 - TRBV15 TGTGCCACCAGCAGAGGCACAGGGATAGGACCGTACACTGAAGCTTTCTTT CATSRGTGIGPYTEAFF
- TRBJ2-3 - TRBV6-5 TGTGCCAGCTCGCCTCTCGGGACTAGCACAGATACGCAGTATTTT CASSPLGTSTDTQYF
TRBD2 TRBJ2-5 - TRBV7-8 TGTGCCAGCAGCCTAGCCGGACTAGCGGGAACTAAAGAGACCCAGTACTTC CASSLAGLAGTKETQYF
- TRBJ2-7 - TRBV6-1 TGTGCCAGCACCCGCAGCGGGTTCTACGAGCAGTACTTC CASTRSGFYEQYF
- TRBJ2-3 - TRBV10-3 TGTGCCATCCTCGGGAGATCCACAGATACGCAGTATTTT CAILGRSTDTQYF
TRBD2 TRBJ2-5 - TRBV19 TGTGCCAGTAGTATCCCGCGGGAGGTGGGGGAGACCCAGTACTTC CASSIPREVGETQYF
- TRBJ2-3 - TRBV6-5 TGTGCCAGCACACTAGGCGGGGGCACAGATACGCAGTATTTT CASTLGGGTDTQYF
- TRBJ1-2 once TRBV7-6 TGTGCCAGCAGCTTAGCGAGGGTAGACGCCACCTTC CASSLARVDATF
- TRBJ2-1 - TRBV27 TGTGCCAGCGGTTATAGCGGCTATTCCTACAATGAGCAGTTCTTC CASGYSGYSYNEQFF
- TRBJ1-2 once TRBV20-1 TGCAGTGCTCCCACTAACTATGGCTACACCTTC CSAPTNYGYTF
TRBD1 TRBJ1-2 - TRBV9 TGTGCCAGCAGCGTGGGACAGGTCCTCTACGGCTACACCTTC CASSVGQVLYGYTF
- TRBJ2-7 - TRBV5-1 TGCGCCAGCAGCTTGGATAGCCAACTTCCTGCCGAGCAGTACTTC CASSLDSQLPAEQYF
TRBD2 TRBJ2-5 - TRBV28 TGTGCCAGCAGTTTAGCAGTAAAAGCGGGAGAAGAGACCCAGTACTTC CASSLAVKAGEETQYF
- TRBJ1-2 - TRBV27 TGTGCCAGCAGTATAGGAGCTATGAGTGGCTACACCTTC CASSIGAMSGYTF
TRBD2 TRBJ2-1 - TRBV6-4 TGTGCCAGCAGTCCCGAGGGCGGGAGAGTGGGTGAGCAGTTCTTC CASSPEGGRVGEQFF
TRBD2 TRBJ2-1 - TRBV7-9 TGTGCCAGCAGCTTATCCCCCACTAGCGGCTCCTACAATGAGCAGTTCTTC CASSLSPTSGSYNEQFF
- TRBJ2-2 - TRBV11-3 TGTGCCAGCAGCCAAAACGCGTTTTTCGCGAACACCGGGGAGCTGTTTTTT CASSQNAFFANTGELFF
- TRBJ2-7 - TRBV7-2 TGTGCCAGCAGCTTAGCCAGGCGGGCCTCCTACGAGCAGTACTTC CASSLARRASYEQYF
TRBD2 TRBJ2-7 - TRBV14 TGTGCCAGCAGCATGACTAGCGGGAACTACGAGCAGTACTTC CASSMTSGNYEQYF
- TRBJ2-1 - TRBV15 TGTGCCACCAGCAGAACTATTGATGAGCAGTTCTTC CATSRTIDEQFF
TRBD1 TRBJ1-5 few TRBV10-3 TGTGCCATCAGTGAGGATTTCGGGACAGGGAGGCTTACTCAGCCCCAGCATTTT CAISEDFGTGRLTQPQHF
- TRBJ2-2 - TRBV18 TGTGCCAGCTCACCACCGCAGCGGAGGCTGAACACCGGGGAGCTGTTTTTT CASSPPQRRLNTGELFF
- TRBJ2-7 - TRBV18 TGTGCCAGCTCACCACGGTTTCCTATTCAGGTATACTACGAGCAGTACTTC CASSPRFPIQVYYEQYF
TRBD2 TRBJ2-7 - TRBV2 TGTGCCAGCAGCACTAGCGGGAGCGAATTCGAGGACGAGCAGTACTTC CASSTSGSEFEDEQYF
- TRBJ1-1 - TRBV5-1 TGCGCCAGCAGCTTGTTTTTGCGGGAGGGGACTGAAGCTTTCTTT CASSLFLREGTEAFF
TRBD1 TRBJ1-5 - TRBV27 TGTGCCAGCAGTTTCCAACCGGGACAGGGTACCGATCAGCCCCAGCATTTT CASSFQPGQGTDQPQHF
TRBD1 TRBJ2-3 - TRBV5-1 TGCGCCAGCAGCTACCGACAGGGGAACACAGATACGCAGTATTTT CASSYRQGNTDTQYF
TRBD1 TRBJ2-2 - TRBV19 TGTGCCAGTAGCCCCGGGACAGCCATCGGGGAGCTGTTTTTT CASSPGTAIGELFF
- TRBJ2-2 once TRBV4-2 TGTGCCAGCAGCCAAGAAGAGTACCCCGGGGAGCTGTTTTTT CASSQEEYPGELFF
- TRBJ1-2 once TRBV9 TGTGCCAGCAGCGATAACGCAGGGTTCTCTGGCTACACCTTC CASSDNAGFSGYTF
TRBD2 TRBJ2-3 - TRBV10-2 TGCGCCAGCAGTCCGACTAGCGGGATCGGAGATACGCAGTATTTT CASSPTSGIGDTQYF
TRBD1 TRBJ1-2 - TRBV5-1 TGCGCCAGCAGCCTTGACAGGGGGTATGGCTACACCTTC CASSLDRGYGYTF
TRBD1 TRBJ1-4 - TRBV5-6 TGTGCCAGCAGCACTTCAGGGACAGGGTTCGAAAAACTGTTTTTT CASSTSGTGFEKLFF
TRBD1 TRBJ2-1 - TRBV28 TGTGCCAGCAGTAGGGGGCCTCCCTACAATGAGCAGTTCTTC CASSRGPPYNEQFF
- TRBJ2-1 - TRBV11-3 TGTGCCAGCAGCCCAGGCTGGTACAATGAGCAGTTCTTC CASSPGWYNEQFF
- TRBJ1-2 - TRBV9 TGTGCCAGCAGCGTAACTCCCAAACAGGGAAACTATGGCTACACCTTC CASSVTPKQGNYGYTF
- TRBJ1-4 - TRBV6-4 TGTGCCAGCAGTGAGCGGCACAGGAGCGTCAAACTGTTTTTT CASSERHRSVKLFF
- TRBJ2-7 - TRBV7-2 TGTGCCAGCAGCCCAATATTTACGGGAGCGGGTAACTCCTACGAGCAGTACTTC CASSPIFTGAGNSYEQYF